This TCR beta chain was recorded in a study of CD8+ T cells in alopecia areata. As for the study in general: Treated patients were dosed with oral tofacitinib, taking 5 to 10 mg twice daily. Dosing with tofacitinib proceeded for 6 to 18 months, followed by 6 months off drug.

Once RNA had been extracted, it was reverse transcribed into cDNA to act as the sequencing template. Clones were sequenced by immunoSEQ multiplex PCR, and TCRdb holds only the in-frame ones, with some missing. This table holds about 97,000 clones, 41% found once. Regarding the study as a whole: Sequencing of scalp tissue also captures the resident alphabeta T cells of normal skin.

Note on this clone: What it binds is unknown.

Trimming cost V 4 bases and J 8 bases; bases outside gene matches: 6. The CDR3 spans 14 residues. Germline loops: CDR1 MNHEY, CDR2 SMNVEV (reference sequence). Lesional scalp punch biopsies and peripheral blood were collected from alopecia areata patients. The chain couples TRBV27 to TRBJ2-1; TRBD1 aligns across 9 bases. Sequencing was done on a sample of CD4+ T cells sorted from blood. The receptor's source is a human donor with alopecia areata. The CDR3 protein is CASSSDRGGHEQFF. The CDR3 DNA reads TGTGCCAGCAGTTCGGACAGGGGAGGGCATGAGCAGTTCTTC.